This T cell receptor (beta chain) was sequenced in a study of CD8+ T cells in alopecia areata. Background on the study: Oral tofacitinib, 5 to 10 mg twice daily, was given in an open-label trial. General study findings and limits: Under tofacitinib, numerous expanded lesional clonotypes remained detectable in scalp and blood.

Treatment described: oral pan-JAK inhibitor, 5-10 mg twice daily. Alopecia areata patients had lesional scalp punch biopsies and peripheral blood taken from them. This clone was detected a few times. The antigen is undetermined. In each case, RNA was isolated and then reverse transcribed into cDNA as the sequencing template. Sequenced by immunoSEQ multiplex PCR; TCRdb stores in-frame clones only, minus some. Among roughly 230,000 clones listed, about 40% were seen once. The germline V gene encodes CDR1 MNHEY and CDR2 SVGAGI. The CDR3 is made up of 11 amino acids. Trimming removed 5 bases from V and 11 bases from J, with 13 bases in between.

V is TRBV6-5 and J is TRBJ2-7; unclear D gene. This specimen consisted of CD4+ T cells sorted from blood, obtained at approximately week 36, from a patient treated with tofacitinib. The TCR was taken from a human donor with alopecia areata. The CDR3 reads CASSENPVEYF. As DNA, the CDR3 is TGTGCCAGCAGTGAAAACCCGGTGGAGTACTTC.